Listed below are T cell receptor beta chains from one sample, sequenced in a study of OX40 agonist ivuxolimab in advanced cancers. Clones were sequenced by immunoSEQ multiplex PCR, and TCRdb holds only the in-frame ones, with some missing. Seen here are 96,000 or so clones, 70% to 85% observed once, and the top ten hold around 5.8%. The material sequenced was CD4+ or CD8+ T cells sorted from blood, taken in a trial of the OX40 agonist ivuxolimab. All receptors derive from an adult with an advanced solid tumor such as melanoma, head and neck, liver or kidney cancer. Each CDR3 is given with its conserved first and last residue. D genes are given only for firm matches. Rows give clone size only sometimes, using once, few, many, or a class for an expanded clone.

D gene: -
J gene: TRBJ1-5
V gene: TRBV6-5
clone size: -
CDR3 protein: CASSLDEDQPQHF
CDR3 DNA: TGTGCCAGCAGTCTAGATGAGGATCAGCCCCAGCATTTT

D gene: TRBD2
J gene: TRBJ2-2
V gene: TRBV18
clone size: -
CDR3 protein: CASSDGLAGPGELFF
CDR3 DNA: TGTGCCAGCTCGGACGGACTAGCGGGGCCAGGGGAGCTGTTTTTT

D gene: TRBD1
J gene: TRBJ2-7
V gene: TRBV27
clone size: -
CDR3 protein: CASALGTGVSYEQYF
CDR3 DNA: TGTGCCAGCGCCTTAGGGACAGGGGTCTCCTACGAGCAGTACTTC

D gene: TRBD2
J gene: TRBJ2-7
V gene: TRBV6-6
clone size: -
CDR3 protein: CASSWSSGNNEQYF
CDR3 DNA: TGTGCCAGCAGTTGGAGTAGCGGGAACAACGAGCAGTACTTC

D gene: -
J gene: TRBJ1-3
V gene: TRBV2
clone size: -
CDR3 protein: CASSDGVNSGNTIYF
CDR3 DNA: TGTGCCAGCAGTGACGGGGTCAACTCTGGAAACACCATATATTTT

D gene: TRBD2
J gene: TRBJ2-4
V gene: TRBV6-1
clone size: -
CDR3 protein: CATLAGGIAKNIQYF
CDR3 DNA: TGTGCCACCTTAGCGGGGGGCATAGCCAAAAACATTCAGTACTTC

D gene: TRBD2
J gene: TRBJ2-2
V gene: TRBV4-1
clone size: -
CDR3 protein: CASSLGGDTGELFF
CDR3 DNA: TGCGCCAGCAGCCTTGGGGGGGACACCGGGGAGCTGTTTTTT

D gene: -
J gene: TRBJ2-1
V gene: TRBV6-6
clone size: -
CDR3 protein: CASSSGRGSYNEQFF
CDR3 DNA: TGTGCCAGCTCGTCTGGTCGGGGGTCCTACAATGAGCAGTTCTTC

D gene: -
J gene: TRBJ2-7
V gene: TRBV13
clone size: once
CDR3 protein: CASSLGYEQYF
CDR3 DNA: TGTGCCAGCAGCTTAGGTTACGAGCAGTACTTC

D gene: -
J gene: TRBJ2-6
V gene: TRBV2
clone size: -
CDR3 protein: CASSDWGSGANVLTF
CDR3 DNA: TGTGCCAGCAGTGACTGGGGCTCTGGGGCCAACGTCCTGACTTTC

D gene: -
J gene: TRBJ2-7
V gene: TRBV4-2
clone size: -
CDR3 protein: CASSSRLLGADEQYF
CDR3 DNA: TGTGCCAGCAGCTCTAGGCTACTAGGCGCAGACGAGCAGTACTTC

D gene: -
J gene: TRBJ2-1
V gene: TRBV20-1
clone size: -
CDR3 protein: CSARQGNEQFF
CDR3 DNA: TGCAGTGCTAGGCAGGGTAATGAGCAGTTCTTC

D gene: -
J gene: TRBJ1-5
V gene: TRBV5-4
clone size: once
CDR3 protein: CASSLQGVNQPQHF
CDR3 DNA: TGTGCCAGCAGCTTACAGGGCGTCAATCAGCCCCAGCATTTT

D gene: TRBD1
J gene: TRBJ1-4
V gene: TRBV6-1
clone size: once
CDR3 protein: CASTGKGARGEKLFF
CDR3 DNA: TGTGCCAGCACCGGAAAGGGGGCGCGGGGTGAAAAACTGTTTTTT

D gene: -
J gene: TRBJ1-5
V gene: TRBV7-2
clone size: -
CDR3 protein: CASSLGHTGQPQHF
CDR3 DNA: TGTGCCAGCAGCTTGGGGCATACGGGTCAGCCCCAGCATTTT

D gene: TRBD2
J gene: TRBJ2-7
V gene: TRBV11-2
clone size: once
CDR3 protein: CASEAAVAGGREQYF
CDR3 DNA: TGTGCCAGCGAGGCAGCAGTAGCGGGGGGGCGCGAGCAGTACTTC

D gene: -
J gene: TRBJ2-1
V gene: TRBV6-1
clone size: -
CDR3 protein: CASGEAYNEQFF
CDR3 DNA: TGTGCCAGCGGGGAGGCCTACAATGAGCAGTTCTTC

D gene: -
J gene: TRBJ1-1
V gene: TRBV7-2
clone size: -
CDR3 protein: CASSLAGAFF
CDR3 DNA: TGTGCCAGCAGCTTAGCCGGAGCTTTCTTT

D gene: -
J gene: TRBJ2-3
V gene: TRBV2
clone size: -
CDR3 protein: CASSEVRPIGFTDMQYF
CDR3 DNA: TGTGCCAGCAGTGAAGTTCGCCCTATCGGCTTCACAGATATGCAGTATTTT

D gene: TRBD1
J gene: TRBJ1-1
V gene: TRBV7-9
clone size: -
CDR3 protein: CASSLLGQGTEAFF
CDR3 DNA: TGTGCCAGCAGCTTATTGGGACAGGGCACTGAAGCTTTCTTT

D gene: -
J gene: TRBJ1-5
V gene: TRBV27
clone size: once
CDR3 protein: CASSEPRDYSNQPQHF
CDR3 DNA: TGTGCCAGCAGTGAACCCAGGGATTATAGCAATCAGCCCCAGCATTTC

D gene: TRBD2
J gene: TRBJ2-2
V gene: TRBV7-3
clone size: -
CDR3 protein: CASSLVAGGNTGELFF
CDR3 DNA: TGTGCCAGCAGCTTAGTAGCGGGGGGAAACACCGGGGAGCTGTTTTTT

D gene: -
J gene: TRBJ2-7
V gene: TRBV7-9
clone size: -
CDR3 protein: CASSLRRGPTVNAYEQYF
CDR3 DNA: TGTGCCAGCAGCTTAAGACGAGGGCCGACGGTAAACGCCTACGAGCAGTACTTC

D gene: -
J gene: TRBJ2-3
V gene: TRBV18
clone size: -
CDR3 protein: CASSPQVADTQYF
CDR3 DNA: TGTGCCAGCTCACCACAGGTCGCAGATACGCAGTATTTT

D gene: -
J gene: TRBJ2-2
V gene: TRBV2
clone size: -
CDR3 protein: CASSREGATGELFF
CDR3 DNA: TGTGCCAGCAGTCGGGAGGGGGCCACCGGGGAGCTGTTTTTT

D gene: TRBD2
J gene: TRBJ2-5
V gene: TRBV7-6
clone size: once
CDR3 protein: CASSLGWTSGAQETQYF
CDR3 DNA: TGTGCCAGCAGCTTAGGTTGGACTAGCGGGGCCCAAGAGACCCAGTACTTC

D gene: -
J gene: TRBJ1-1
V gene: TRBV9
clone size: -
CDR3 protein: CASSVDGNVGYTEAFF
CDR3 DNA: TGTGCCAGCAGCGTAGACGGGAATGTAGGTTACACTGAAGCTTTCTTT

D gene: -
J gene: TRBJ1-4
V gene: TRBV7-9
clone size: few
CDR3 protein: CASSLAPGREEKLFF
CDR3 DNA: TGTGCCAGCAGCTTAGCGCCGGGGAGGGAAGAAAAACTGTTTTTT

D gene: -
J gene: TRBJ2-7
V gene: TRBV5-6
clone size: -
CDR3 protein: CASSSDSYEQYF
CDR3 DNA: TGTGCCAGCAGCTCGGACAGCTACGAGCAGTACTTC

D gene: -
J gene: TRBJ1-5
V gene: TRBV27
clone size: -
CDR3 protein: CASSPGPIWPQHF
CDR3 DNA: TGTGCCAGCAGCCCCGGGCCGATTTGGCCCCAGCATTTT

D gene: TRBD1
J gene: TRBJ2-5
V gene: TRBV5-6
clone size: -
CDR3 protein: CASSWGTEETQYF
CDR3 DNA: TGTGCCAGCAGCTGGGGGACAGAAGAGACCCAGTACTTC

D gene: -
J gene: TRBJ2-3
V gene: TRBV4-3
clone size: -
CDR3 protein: CASSQGAQGSDTQYF
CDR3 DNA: TGCGCCAGCAGCCAAGGGGCGCAGGGCTCAGATACGCAGTATTTT

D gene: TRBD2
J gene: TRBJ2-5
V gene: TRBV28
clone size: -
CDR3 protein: CASSKKREGRETQYF
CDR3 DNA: TGTGCCAGCAGTAAAAAGCGGGAGGGCCGCGAGACCCAGTACTTC

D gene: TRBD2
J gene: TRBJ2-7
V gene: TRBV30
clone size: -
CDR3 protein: CAWTRGPSGGYEQYF
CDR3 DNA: TGTGCCTGGACCAGGGGCCCTAGCGGGGGGTACGAGCAGTACTTC

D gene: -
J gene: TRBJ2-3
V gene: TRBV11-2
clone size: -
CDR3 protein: CASSLDFDTQYF
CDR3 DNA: TGTGCCAGCAGCTTAGATTTCGATACGCAGTATTTT

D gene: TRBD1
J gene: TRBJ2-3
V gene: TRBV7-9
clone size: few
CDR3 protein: CASSSGQASTDTQYF
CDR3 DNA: TGTGCCAGCAGCTCCGGACAGGCTAGCACAGATACGCAGTATTTT